This T cell receptor beta chain was captured in a study of PD-1 blockade in classical Hodgkin lymphoma. Study observations and caveats: Reported findings placed baseline TCR diversity lower in newly diagnosed patients (compared with healthy donors).

The CDR3 spans 16 residues. Germline-derived CDR1 and CDR2 are SGDLS and YYNGEE. After removal of 4 bases from V and 5 bases from J, the junction contained 12 bases not matched to a gene. This clone was seen a few times. Its target is unknown. Time point meaning: newly diagnosed, previously untreated cHL patient sample. For comparison, PBMCs from newly diagnosed, untreated classical Hodgkin lymphoma were used. Measured with immunoSEQ multiplex PCR; TCRdb has only the in-frame clones, and not every one. The profile shows 70,000 or so clones, about 93% of them singletons. The clonotype was recovered from a human donor with classical Hodgkin lymphoma. The chain carries TRBV9 and TRBJ2-5; 9 positions agree with TRBD2. Sequenced sample: peripheral blood mononuclear cells (PBMCs). In DNA, the CDR3 is TGTGCCAGCAGCTTCTTAGCGGGGGCGCCGGGGGAGACCCAGTACTTC. It yields the protein CASSFLAGAPGETQYF.